This record concerns one T cell receptor (beta chain) sequence. Its antigen is unidentified. For TCRbeta, the library was prepared with unique molecular identifiers. TCRdb redid the calling of the PCR reads with MiXCR, one entry per CDR3 protein. The sample includes some 300,000 distinct CDR3 sequences, around 7.1% seen only once; the top ten take over 7.5%. V gave up 0 bases and J gave up 4 bases, with 13 bases separating them. There are 15 residues in the CDR3. Germline assignment: CDR1 SGHDT and CDR2 YYEEEE. The sample originates from a study of T-cell reconstitution after alpha-beta-depleted transplantation in children. Study outcomes and limitations: One year post-transplant, T-cell counts and diversity were largely derived from T cells produced anew.

V gene TRBV5-6 combines with J gene TRBJ2-5; a weak D match, TRBD1 (5 bases). Sequenced here: peripheral blood, sampled 360 days after TCRalphabeta/CD19-depleted stem cell transplant. The sequence was collected from a female patient younger than 10 who had a stem cell transplant for Fanconi anemia, so the T cells may come from the graft donor. CDR3 nucleotides: TGTGCCAGCAGCTTGGGCAGGGTGTTAGGAGAGACCCAGTACTTC. It yields the protein CASSLGRVLGETQYF. The variable domain in full, with the rest retrieved from reference TRBV5-6 and TRBJ2-5, is DAGVTQSPTHLIKTRGQQVTLRCSPKSGHDTVSWYQQALGQGPQFIFQYYEEEERQRGNFPDRFSGHQFPNYSSELNVNALLLGDSALYLCASSLGRVLGETQYFGPGTRLLVL.